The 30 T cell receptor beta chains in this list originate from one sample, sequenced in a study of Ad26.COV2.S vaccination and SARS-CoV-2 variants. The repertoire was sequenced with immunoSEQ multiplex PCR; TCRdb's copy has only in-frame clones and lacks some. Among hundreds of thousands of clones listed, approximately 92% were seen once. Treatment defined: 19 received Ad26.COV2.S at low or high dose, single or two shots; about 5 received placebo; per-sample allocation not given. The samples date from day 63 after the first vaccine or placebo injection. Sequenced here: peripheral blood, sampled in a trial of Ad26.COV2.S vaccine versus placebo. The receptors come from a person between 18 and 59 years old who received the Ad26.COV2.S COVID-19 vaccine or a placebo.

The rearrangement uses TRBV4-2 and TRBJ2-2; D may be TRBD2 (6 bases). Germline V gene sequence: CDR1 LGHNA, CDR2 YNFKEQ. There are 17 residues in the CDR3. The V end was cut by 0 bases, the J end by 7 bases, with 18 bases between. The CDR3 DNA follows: TGTGCCAGCAGCCAAGATCGGTGGAGGGCTGTGAACGGGGAGCTGTTTTTT. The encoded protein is CASSQDRWRAVNGELFF.

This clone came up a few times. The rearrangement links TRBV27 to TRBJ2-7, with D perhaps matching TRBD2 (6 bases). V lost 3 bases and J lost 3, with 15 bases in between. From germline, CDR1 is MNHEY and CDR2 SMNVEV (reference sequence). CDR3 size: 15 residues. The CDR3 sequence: CASSFVGRGVYEQYF. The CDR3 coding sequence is TGTGCCAGCAGTTTTGTGGGGCGGGGAGTCTACGAGCAGTACTTC.

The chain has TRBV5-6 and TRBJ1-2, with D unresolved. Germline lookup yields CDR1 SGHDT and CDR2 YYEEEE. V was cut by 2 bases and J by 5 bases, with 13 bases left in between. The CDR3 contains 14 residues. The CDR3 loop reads CASSFGEPVYGYTF. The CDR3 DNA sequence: TGTGCCAGCAGCTTTGGGGAGCCAGTTTATGGCTACACCTTC.

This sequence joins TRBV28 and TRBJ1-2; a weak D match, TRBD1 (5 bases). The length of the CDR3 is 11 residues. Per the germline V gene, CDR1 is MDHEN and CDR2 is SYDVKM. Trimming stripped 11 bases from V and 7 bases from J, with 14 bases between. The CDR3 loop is CAGGQGPGYTF. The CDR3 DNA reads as TGTGCCGGCGGGCAGGGTCCTGGCTACACCTTC.

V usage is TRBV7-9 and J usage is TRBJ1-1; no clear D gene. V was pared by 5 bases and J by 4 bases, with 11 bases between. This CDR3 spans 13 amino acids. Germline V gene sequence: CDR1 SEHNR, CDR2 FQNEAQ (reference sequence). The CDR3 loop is CASSPRRATEAFF. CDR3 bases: TGTGCCAGCAGCCCTAGGCGGGCCACTGAAGCTTTCTTT.

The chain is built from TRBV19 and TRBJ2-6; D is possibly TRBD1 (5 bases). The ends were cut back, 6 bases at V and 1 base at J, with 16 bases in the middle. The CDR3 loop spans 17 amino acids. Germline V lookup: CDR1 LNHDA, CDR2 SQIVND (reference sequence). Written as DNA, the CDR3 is TGTGCCAGTAGCACAGGACCCGGTCAATCTGGGGCCAACGTCCTGACTTTC. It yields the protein CASSTGPGQSGANVLTF.

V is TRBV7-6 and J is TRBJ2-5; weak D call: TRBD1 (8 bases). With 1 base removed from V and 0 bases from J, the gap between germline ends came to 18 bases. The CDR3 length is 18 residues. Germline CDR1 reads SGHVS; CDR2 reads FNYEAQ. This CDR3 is CASSLGAGGAGDQETQYF. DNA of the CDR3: TGTGCCAGCAGCTTAGGGGCAGGGGGCGCGGGAGACCAAGAGACCCAGTACTTC.

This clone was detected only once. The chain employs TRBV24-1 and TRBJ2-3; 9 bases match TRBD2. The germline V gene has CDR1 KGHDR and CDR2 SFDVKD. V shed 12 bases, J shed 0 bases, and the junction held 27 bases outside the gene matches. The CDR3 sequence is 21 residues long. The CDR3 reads CAPPAGDPGAGGGTSTDTQYF. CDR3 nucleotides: TGTGCCCCCCCGGCGGGGGACCCCGGGGCGGGAGGGGGGACTAGCACAGATACGCAGTATTTT.

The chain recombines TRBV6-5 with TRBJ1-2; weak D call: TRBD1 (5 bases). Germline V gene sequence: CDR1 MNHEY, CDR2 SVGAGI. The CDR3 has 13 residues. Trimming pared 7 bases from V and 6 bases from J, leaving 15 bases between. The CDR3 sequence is CASTNIGGDGYTF. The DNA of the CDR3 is TGTGCCAGCACCAACATCGGAGGGGATGGCTACACCTTC.

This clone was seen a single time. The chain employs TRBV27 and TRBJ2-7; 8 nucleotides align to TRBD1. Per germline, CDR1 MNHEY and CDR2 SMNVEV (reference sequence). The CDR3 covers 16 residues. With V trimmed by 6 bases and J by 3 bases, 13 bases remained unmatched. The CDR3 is CASSPYRGETGYEQYV. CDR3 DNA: TGTGCCAGCAGCCCTTACAGGGGGGAAACGGGCTACGAGCAGTACGTC.

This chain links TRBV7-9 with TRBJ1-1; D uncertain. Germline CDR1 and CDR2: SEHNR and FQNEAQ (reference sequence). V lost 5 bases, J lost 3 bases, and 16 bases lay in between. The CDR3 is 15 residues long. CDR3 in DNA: TGTGCCAGCAGCCGAGGGAGGACGATGGACACTGAAGCTTTCTTT. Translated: CASSRGRTMDTEAFF.

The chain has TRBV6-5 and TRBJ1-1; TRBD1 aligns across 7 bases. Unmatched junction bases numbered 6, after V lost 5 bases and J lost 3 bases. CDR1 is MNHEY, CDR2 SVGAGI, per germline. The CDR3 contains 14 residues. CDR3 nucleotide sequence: TGTGCCAGCAGTCCTAGGGGGCCGGACACTGAAGCTTTCTTT. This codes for CASSPRGPDTEAFF.

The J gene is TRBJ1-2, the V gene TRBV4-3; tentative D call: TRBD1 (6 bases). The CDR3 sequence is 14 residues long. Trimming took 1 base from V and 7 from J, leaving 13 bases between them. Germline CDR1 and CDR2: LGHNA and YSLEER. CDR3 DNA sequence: TGCGCCAGCAGCCAAGGGACAGCAAGGACTGGCTACACCTTC. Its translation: CASSQGTARTGYTF.

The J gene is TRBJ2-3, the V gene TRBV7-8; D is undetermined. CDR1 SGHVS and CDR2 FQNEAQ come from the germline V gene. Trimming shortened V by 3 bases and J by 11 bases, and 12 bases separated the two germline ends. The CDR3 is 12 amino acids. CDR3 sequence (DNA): TGTGCCAGCAGCTTCATGAAGGGCGGGCAGTATTTT. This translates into CASSFMKGGQYF.

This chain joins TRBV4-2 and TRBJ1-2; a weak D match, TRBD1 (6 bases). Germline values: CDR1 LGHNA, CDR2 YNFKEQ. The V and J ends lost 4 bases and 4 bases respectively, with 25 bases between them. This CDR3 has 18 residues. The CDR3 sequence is CASSPGRSYRVGGYGYTF. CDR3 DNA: TGTGCCAGCAGCCCGGGACGGTCGTACAGGGTTGGGGGCTATGGCTACACCTTC.

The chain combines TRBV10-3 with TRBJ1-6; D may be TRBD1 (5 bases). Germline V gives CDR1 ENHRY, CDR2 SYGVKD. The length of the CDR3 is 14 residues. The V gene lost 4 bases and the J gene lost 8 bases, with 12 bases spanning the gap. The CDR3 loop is CAISVSGKDSPLHF. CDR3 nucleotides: TGTGCCATCAGTGTTTCAGGGAAGGATTCACCCCTCCACTTT.

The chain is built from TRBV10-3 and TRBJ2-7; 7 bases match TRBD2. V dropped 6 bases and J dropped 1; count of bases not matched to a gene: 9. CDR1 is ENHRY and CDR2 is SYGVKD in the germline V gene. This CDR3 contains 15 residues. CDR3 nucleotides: TGTGCCATCAGCCTGGGGGAGGGAGGATCCTACGAGCAGTACTTC. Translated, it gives CAISLGEGGSYEQYF.

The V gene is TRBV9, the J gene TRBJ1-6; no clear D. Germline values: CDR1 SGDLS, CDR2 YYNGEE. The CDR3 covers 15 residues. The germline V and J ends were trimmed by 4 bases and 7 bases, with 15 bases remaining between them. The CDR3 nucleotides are TGTGCCAGCAGCCCGACGGGTTTTTTGAATTCACCCCTCCACTTT. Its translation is CASSPTGFLNSPLHF. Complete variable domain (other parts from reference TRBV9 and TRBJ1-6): DSGVTQTPKHLITATGQRVTLRCSPRSGDLSVYWYQQSLDQGLQFLIQYYNGEERAKGNILERFSAQQFPDLHSELNLSSLELGDSALYFCASSPTGFLNSPLHFGNGTRLTVT.

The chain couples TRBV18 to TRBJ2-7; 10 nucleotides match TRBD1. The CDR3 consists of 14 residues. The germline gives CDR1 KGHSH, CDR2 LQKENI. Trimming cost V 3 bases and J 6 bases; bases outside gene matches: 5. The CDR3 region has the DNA TGTGCCAGCTCACCTTACCGGGACAGGGGCGAGCAGTACGTC. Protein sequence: CASSPYRDRGEQYV.

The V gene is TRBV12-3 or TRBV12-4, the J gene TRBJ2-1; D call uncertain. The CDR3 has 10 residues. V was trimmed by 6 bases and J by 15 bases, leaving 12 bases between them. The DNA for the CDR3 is TGTGCCAGCAGCCCCCATGCCCTGTTCTTC. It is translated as CASSPHALFF.

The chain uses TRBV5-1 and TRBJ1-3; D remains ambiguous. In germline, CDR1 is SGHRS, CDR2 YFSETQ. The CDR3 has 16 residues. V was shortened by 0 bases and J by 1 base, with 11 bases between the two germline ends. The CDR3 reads CASSLEQTNSGNTIYF. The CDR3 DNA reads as TGCGCCAGCAGCTTGGAACAGACTAATTCTGGAAACACCATATATTTT.

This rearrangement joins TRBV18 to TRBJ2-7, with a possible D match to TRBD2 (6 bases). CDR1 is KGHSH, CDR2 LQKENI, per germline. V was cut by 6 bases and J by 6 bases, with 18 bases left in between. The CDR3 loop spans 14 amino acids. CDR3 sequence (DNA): TGTGCCAGCTCGCCCTCCGGGGGAGCGGTCGAGCAGTACGTC. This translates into CASSPSGGAVEQYV.

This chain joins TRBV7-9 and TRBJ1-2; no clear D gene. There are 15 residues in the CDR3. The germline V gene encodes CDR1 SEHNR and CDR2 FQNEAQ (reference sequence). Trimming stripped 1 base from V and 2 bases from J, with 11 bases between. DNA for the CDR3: TGTGCCAGCAGCTTAGAAAACAGACAAAACTATGGCTACACCTTC. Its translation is CASSLENRQNYGYTF.

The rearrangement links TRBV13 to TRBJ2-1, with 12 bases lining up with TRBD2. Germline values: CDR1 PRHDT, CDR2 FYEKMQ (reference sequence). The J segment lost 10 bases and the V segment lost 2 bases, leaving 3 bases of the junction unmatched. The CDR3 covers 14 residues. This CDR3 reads CASSLRLAGDEQFF. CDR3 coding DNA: TGTGCCAGCAGCTTAAGACTAGCGGGAGACGAGCAGTTCTTC.

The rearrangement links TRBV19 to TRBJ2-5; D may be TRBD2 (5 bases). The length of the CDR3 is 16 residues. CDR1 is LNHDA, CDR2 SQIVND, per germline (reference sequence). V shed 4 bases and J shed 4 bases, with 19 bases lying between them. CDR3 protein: CASSKIEGSRGETQYF. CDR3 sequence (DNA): TGTGCCAGTAGTAAGATAGAGGGATCAAGAGGAGAGACCCAGTACTTC.

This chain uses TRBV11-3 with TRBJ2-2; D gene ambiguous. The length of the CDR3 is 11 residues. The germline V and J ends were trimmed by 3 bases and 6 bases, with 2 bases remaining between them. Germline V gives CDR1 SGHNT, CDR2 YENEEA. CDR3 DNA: TGTGCCAGCAGCTTTCCCGGGGAGCTGTTTTTT. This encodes CASSFPGELFF.

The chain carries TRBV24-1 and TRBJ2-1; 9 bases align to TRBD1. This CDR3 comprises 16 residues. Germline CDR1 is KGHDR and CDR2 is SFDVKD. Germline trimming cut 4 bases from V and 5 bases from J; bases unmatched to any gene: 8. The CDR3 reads CATSDPTGGLHNEQFF. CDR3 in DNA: TGTGCCACCAGTGACCCGACAGGGGGTCTTCACAATGAGCAGTTCTTC.

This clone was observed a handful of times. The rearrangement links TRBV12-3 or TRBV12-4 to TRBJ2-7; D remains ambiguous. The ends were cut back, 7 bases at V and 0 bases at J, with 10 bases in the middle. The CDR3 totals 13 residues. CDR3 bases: TGTGCCAGCACTGACCGGTTCTCCTACGAGCAGTACTTC. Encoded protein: CASTDRFSYEQYF.

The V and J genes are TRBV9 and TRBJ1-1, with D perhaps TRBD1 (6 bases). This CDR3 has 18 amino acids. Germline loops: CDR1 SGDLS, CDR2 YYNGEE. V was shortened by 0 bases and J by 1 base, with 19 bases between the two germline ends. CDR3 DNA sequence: TGTGCCAGCAGCGTAGGGAGACTAGGGGGACACTCGAACACTGAAGCTTTCTTT. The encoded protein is CASSVGRLGGHSNTEAFF.

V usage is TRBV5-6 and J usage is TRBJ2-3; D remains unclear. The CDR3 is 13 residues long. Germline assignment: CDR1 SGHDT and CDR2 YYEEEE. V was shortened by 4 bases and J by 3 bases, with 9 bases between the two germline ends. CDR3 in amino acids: CASSLTSTDTQYF. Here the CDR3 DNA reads TGTGCCAGCAGCCTAACCTCAACAGATACGCAGTATTTT.